The 5 T cell receptor beta chains listed next were all sequenced from one sample in a study of blood T cell repertoires in COVID-19. Sequencing was performed with immunoSEQ multiplex PCR; in TCRdb, only in-frame clones are kept and a portion is missing. The sample includes approximately 210,000 clones, approximately 87% of them seen just once. Sequencing used peripheral blood. These receptors originate from a woman in her 70s with active or convalescent COVID-19.

As concerns this clone: Since a much larger clone is just one base distant, this may be a read error. This CDR3 is also generated by other DNA sequences in the sample. This chain joins TRBV5-1 and TRBJ1-1, with a tentative D call TRBD1 (5 bases). The length of the CDR3 is 13 residues. Deletions cut 1 base from V and 1 base from J, with 5 bases between. CDR1 is SGHRS and CDR2 is YFSETQ in the germline V gene. In nucleotides, the CDR3 is TGCGCCAGCAGCTTGCAGGGGAACACTGAAGCTTTCTTT. Protein: CASSLQGNTEAFF.

The chain combines TRBV2 with TRBJ2-1, with a tentative D call TRBD1 (6 bases). V was shortened by 2 bases and J by 10 bases, with 18 bases between the two germline ends. This CDR3 has 15 residues. The V gene's germline CDR1 is SNHLY and CDR2 FYNNEI. DNA of the CDR3: TGTGCCAGCAGTGAACGCGGCCACAGGGTATACGAGCAGTTCTTC. Protein sequence: CASSERGHRVYEQFF.

The chain links TRBV3-1 (or the pseudogene TRBV3-2) to TRBJ1-6, with 7 positions matching TRBD1. The CDR3 is 15 residues long. In germline, CDR1 is LGHDT, CDR2 YNNKEL (reference sequence). V was clipped by 1 base and J by 13 bases; unmatched bases: 10. The CDR3 loop is CASSQGEGGSRPLHF. For the CDR3, the DNA is TGTGCCAGCAGCCAAGGGGAAGGGGGCTCTCGTCCCCTCCACTTT.

This chain uses TRBV7-2 with TRBJ1-1, with TRBD1 identical over 7 bases. CDR1 and CDR2 (germline): SGHTA, FQGNSA. The CDR3 spans 12 residues. With 5 bases clipped from V and 8 bases from J, the junction kept 5 bases outside the gene matches. CDR3 sequence: CASSPRTGEAFF. In nucleotides, the CDR3 is TGTGCCAGCAGCCCCCGGACAGGCGAAGCTTTCTTT.

V and J are TRBV5-1 and TRBJ1-2, with D possibly TRBD1 on 5 matching bases. Trimming stripped 5 bases from V and 2 bases from J, with 13 bases between. CDR3 length: 14 residues. Germline CDR1 is SGHRS and CDR2 is YFSETQ. CDR3 sequence reads: CASRMGRGNYGYTF. DNA for the CDR3: TGCGCCAGCAGGATGGGTAGGGGAAACTATGGCTACACCTTC.